Reported below is one T cell receptor (beta chain). Source study methods: Reference gene primer amplification gave estimated nucleated cell counts. The method was immunoSEQ multiplex PCR; TCRdb's version includes in-frame clones alone and lacks a portion of them. V and J calls and clone size follow that table, whereas D and trimming were derived from the DNA. This table has some 100,000 clones, about nine tenths appearing once. The sample is drawn from a study of blood T cell repertoires in COVID-19. About the research overall: The cDNA or gDNA used as material had been derived from T cells, B-cell-depleted T cells, or PBMCs.

V was cut by 0 bases and J by 4 bases, with 7 bases left in between. From germline, CDR1 is MNHEY and CDR2 SVGAGI. The CDR3 is 14 amino acids. The material sequenced was peripheral blood. The rearrangement joins TRBV6-5 to TRBJ2-1; no definite D call. This receptor was obtained from a human donor with active COVID-19. The donor label of this sample is uncertain. CDR3 sequence (DNA): TGTGCCAGCAGTTACTCGAGAGTGTACAATGAGCAGTTCTTC. Translated, it gives CASSYSRVYNEQFF.